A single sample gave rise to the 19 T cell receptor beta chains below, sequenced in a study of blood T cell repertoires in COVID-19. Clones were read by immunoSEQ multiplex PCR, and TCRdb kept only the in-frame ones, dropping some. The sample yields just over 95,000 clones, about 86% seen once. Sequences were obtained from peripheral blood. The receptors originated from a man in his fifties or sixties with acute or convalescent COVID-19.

CDR3 amino acids: CASSSSGGGAKNIQYF. In DNA, the CDR3 is TGTGCCAGCAGCTCTAGCGGTGGGGGAGCCAAAAACATTCAGTACTTC. The chain links TRBV7-8 to TRBJ2-4; 7 bases are shared with TRBD2. The CDR3 contains 16 residues. Germline assignment: CDR1 SGHVS and CDR2 FQNEAQ. V lost 4 bases, J lost 0 bases, and 6 bases stayed unmatched.

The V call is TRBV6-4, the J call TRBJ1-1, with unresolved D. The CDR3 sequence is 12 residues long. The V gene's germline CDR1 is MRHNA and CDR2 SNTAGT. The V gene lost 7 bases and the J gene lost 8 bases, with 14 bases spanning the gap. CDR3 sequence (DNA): TGTGCCAGCAATGTCGGGGTGGGAGAAGCTTTCTTT. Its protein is CASNVGVGEAFF.

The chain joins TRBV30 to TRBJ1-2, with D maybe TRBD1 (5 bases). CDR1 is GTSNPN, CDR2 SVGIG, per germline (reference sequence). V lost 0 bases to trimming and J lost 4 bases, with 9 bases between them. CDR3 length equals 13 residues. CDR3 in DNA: TGTGCCTGGAGTGTACGCGGGACCTATGGCTACACCTTC. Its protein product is CAWSVRGTYGYTF.

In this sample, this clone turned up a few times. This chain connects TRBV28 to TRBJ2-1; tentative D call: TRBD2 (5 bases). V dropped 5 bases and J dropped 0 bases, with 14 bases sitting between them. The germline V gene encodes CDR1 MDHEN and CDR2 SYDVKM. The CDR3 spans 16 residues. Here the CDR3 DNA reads TGTGCCAGCAGTCCGTGGACTGCTAGCTCCTACAATGAGCAGTTCTTC. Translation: CASSPWTASSYNEQFF.

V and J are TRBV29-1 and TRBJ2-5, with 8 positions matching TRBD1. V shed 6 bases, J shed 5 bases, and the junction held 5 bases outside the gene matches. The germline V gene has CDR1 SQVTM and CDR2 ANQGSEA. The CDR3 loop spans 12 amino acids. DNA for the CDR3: TGCAGCGTCGCAGGGGGCAGGGAGACCCAGTACTTC. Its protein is CSVAGGRETQYF.

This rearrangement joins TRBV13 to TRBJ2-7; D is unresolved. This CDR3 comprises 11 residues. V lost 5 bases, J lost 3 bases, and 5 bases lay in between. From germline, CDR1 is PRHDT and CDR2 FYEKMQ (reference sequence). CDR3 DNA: TGTGCCAGCAGCCCCCGCTACGAGCAGTACGTC. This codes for CASSPRYEQYV.

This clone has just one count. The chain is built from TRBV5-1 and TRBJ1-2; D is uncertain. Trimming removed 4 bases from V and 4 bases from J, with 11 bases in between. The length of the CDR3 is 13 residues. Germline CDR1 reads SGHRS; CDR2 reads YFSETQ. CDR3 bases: TGCGCCAGCAGCACGGGAGTTCTCTATGGCTACACCTTC. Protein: CASSTGVLYGYTF.

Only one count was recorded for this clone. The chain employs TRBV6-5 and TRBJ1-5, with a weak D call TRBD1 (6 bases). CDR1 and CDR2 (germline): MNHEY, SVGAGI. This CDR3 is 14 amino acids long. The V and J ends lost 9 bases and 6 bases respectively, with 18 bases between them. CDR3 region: CASSGDFLGQPQHF. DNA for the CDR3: TGTGCCAGTTCAGGGGATTTCTTGGGTCAGCCCCAGCATTTT.

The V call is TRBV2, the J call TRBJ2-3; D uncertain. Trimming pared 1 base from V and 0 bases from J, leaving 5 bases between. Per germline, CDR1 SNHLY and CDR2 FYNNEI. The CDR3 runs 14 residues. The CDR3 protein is CASSEGVSTDTQYF. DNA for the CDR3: TGTGCCAGCAGTGAAGGAGTTAGCACAGATACGCAGTATTTT. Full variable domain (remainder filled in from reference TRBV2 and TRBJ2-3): EPEVTQTPSHQVTQMGQEVILRCVPISNHLYFYWYRQILGQKVEFLVSFYNNEISEKSEIFDDQFSVERPDGSNFTLKIRSTKLEDSAMYFCASSEGVSTDTQYFGPGTRLTVL.

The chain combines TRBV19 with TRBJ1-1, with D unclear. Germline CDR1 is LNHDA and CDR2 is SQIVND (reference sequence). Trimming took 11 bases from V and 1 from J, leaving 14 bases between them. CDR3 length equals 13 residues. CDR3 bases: TGTGCCTCTTTGAGAACCTCGAACACTGAAGCTTTCTTT. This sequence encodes CASLRTSNTEAFF.

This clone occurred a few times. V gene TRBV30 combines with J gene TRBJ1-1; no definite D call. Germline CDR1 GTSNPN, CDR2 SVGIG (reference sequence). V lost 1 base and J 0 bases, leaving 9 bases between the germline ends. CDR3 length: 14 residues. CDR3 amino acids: CAWSERGLNTEAFF. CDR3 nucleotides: TGTGCCTGGAGTGAACGAGGGCTGAACACTGAAGCTTTCTTT.

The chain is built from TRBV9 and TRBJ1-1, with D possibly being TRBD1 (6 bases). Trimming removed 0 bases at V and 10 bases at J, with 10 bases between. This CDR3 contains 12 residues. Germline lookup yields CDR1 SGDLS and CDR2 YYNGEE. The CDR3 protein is CASSVEGGTAFF. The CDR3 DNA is TGTGCCAGCAGCGTAGAGGGGGGGACAGCTTTCTTT.

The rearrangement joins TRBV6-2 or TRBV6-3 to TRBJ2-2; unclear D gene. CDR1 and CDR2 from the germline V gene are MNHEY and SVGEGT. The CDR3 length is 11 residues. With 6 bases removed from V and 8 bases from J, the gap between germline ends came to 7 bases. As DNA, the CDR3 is TGTGCCAGCAGCCCCCCTGGGGAGCTGTTTTTT. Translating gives CASSPPGELFF.

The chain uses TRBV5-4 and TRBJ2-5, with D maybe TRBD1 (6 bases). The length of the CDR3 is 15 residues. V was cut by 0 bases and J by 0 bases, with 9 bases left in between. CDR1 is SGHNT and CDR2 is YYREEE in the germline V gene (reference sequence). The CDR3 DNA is TGTGCCAGCAGCTTGGGACAGGTGTACCAAGAGACCCAGTACTTC. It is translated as CASSLGQVYQETQYF.

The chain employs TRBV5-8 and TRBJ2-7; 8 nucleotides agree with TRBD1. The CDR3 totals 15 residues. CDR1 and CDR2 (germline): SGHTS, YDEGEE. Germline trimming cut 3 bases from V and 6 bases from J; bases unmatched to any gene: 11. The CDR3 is CASSYTPGQATEQYF. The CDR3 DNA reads TGTGCCAGCAGCTATACCCCGGGACAGGCGACCGAGCAGTACTTC.

The DNA of the CDR3 is TGTGCCAGCACCTGGACGGGATTCCGGTATGGCTACACCTTC. Protein sequence: CASTWTGFRYGYTF. The V call is TRBV6-5, the J call TRBJ1-2; no definite D call. The CDR3 loop spans 14 amino acids. Between the trimmed V and J ends, which lost 7 bases and 5 bases, there was a span of 17 bases. The germline V gene has CDR1 MNHEY and CDR2 SVGAGI.

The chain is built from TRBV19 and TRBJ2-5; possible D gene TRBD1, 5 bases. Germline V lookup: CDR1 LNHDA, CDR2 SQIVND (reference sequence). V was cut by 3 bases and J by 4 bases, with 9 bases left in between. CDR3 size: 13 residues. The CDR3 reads CASSISRVETQYF. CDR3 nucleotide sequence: TGTGCCAGTAGTATTTCCAGGGTAGAGACCCAGTACTTC. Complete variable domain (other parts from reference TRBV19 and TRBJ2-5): DGGITQSPKYLFRKEGQNVTLSCEQNLNHDAMYWYRQDPGQGLRLIYYSQIVNDFQKGDIAEGYSVSREKKESFPLTVTSAQKNPTAFYLCASSISRVETQYFGPGTRLLVL.

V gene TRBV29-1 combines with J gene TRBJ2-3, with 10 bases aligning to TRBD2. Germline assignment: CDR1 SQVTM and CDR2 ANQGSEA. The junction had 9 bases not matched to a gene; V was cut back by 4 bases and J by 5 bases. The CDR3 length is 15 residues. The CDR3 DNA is TGCAGCGTTGTCAGAGCGGGGGGGCCGGGAGATACGCAGTATTTT. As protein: CSVVRAGGPGDTQYF.

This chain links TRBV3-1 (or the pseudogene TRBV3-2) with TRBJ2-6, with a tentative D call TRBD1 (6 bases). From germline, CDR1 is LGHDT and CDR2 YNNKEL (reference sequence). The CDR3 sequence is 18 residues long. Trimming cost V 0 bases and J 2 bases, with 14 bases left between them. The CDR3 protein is CASSQEAPGVAGANVLTF. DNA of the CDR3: TGTGCCAGCAGCCAAGAAGCCCCAGGGGTAGCTGGGGCCAACGTCCTGACTTTC.